A selection of T cell receptor beta chains follows, all from one sample in a study of neurological immune-mediated disorders. TCRdb reanalysed the 5' RACE reads using MiXCR and keeps one entry per CDR3 protein. The table shows 70,000 to 95,000 distinct CDR3 sequences, with roughly 13% occurring only once. The sequenced sample consisted of PBMCs. These receptors came from a female donor with HTLV-1-associated myelopathy (HAM/TSP). The CDR3 runs from the conserved cysteine through the conserved F or W. D genes are given only for firm matches. Clone size is not always given. Where it is, it says once, few, many or a class for expanded clones.

v_gene: TRBV24-1
d_gene: -
abundance: many
j_gene: TRBJ1-5
CDR3aa: CATSDPGLEGNQPQHF
CDR3nt: TGTGCCACCAGTGACCCCGGTCTCGAGGGGAATCAGCCCCAGCATTTT

v_gene: TRBV7-9
d_gene: TRBD1
abundance: many
j_gene: TRBJ2-2
CDR3aa: CASSFRDRATGELFF
CDR3nt: TGTGCCAGCAGCTTCCGGGACAGGGCTACCGGGGAGCTGTTTTTT

v_gene: TRBV7-2
d_gene: -
abundance: many
j_gene: TRBJ2-7
CDR3aa: CASSLQSGKPGREQYF
CDR3nt: TGTGCCAGCAGCTTACAAAGCGGTAAACCTGGGAGGGAGCAGTACTTC

v_gene: TRBV28
d_gene: TRBD1
abundance: -
j_gene: TRBJ2-3
CDR3aa: CASSLLSISGTDTKYF
CDR3nt: TGTGCCAGCAGTTTATTGAGCATTTCAGGGACAGATACGAAGTATTTT

v_gene: TRBV28
d_gene: -
abundance: many
j_gene: TRBJ1-2
CDR3aa: CASSSPLGGRVSGYTF
CDR3nt: TGTGCCAGCAGTTCCCCCCTTGGGGGTCGGGTTAGTGGCTACACCTTC

v_gene: TRBV20-1
d_gene: -
abundance: many
j_gene: TRBJ1-6
CDR3aa: CSARIGDSPLHF
CDR3nt: TGCAGTGCTAGGATAGGGGACTCACCCCTCCACTTT

v_gene: TRBV7-9
d_gene: TRBD1
abundance: many
j_gene: TRBJ2-6
CDR3aa: CASSLGTGFSGANVLTF
CDR3nt: TGTGCCAGCAGCTTAGGGACAGGATTCTCTGGGGCCAACGTCCTGACTTTC

v_gene: TRBV10-2
d_gene: TRBD1
abundance: many
j_gene: TRBJ1-4
CDR3aa: CASRLRQGAEKLFF
CDR3nt: TGCGCCAGCAGACTTCGACAGGGAGCTGAAAAACTGTTTTTT

v_gene: TRBV28
d_gene: TRBD1
abundance: many
j_gene: TRBJ1-6
CDR3aa: CASCWTGGNSPLHF
CDR3nt: TGTGCCAGCTGCTGGACAGGGGGAAATTCACCCCTCCACTTT

v_gene: TRBV15
d_gene: -
abundance: many
j_gene: TRBJ2-2
CDR3aa: CATSREGSPTGELFF
CDR3nt: TGTGCTACCAGCAGAGAAGGGTCGCCCACCGGGGAGCTGTTTTTT

v_gene: TRBV15
d_gene: -
abundance: many
j_gene: TRBJ2-2
CDR3aa: CATSREFSVAGELFF
CDR3nt: TGTGCTACCAGCAGAGAATTTAGCGTGGCCGGGGAGCTGTTTTTT

v_gene: TRBV5-1
d_gene: TRBD1
abundance: many
j_gene: TRBJ2-1
CDR3aa: CASSSQGDRHNEQFF
CDR3nt: TGCGCCAGCAGCTCACAAGGGGACAGACACAATGAGCAGTTCTTC

v_gene: TRBV14
d_gene: TRBD2
abundance: few
j_gene: TRBJ2-5
CDR3aa: CASSQDAGLAGIETQYF
CDR3nt: TGTGCCAGCAGCCAAGATGCGGGACTAGCGGGGATAGAGACCCAGTACTTC

v_gene: TRBV28
d_gene: -
abundance: few
j_gene: TRBJ2-5
CDR3aa: CASSLLGGEQETQYF
CDR3nt: TGTGCCAGCAGTTTATTAGGGGGGGAGCAAGAGACCCAGTACTTC

v_gene: TRBV2
d_gene: -
abundance: -
j_gene: TRBJ2-5
CDR3aa: CASSERVRQETQYF
CDR3nt: TGTGCCAGCAGTGAACGAGTCAGACAAGAGACCCAGTACTTC

v_gene: TRBV12-3/TRBV12-4
d_gene: -
abundance: many
j_gene: TRBJ2-1
CDR3aa: CASSLASLGEQFF
CDR3nt: TGTGCCAGCAGTTTAGCGTCCCTAGGTGAGCAGTTCTTC

v_gene: TRBV3-1
d_gene: -
abundance: many
j_gene: TRBJ1-6
CDR3aa: CASSPLMGGSPLHF
CDR3nt: TGTGCCAGCAGCCCCCTTATGGGGGGTAGTCCCCTCCACTTT

v_gene: TRBV7-2
d_gene: -
abundance: -
j_gene: TRBJ2-3
CDR3aa: CASSLVTYTDAQYF
CDR3nt: TGTGCCAGCAGCTTAGTTACGTACACAGATGCGCAGTATTTT

v_gene: TRBV6-1
d_gene: TRBD1
abundance: few
j_gene: TRBJ1-2
CDR3aa: CASSVTGANYGYTF
CDR3nt: TGTGCCAGCAGTGTGACAGGGGCTAACTATGGCTACACCTTC

v_gene: TRBV5-1
d_gene: -
abundance: many
j_gene: TRBJ2-1
CDR3aa: CASSLDRDVSSYNEQFF
CDR3nt: TGCGCCAGCAGCTTAGACCGGGACGTGAGCTCCTACAATGAGCAGTTCTTC

v_gene: TRBV20-1
d_gene: TRBD2
abundance: many
j_gene: TRBJ2-1
CDR3aa: CSAEREFGNEQFF
CDR3nt: TGCAGTGCCGAGCGGGAGTTCGGGAATGAGCAGTTCTTC

v_gene: TRBV12-3/TRBV12-4
d_gene: -
abundance: many
j_gene: TRBJ1-1
CDR3aa: CASSPGATEAFF
CDR3nt: TGTGCCAGCAGTCCGGGGGCCACTGAAGCTTTCTTT

v_gene: TRBV29-1
d_gene: -
abundance: many
j_gene: TRBJ2-4
CDR3aa: CSVEDPGLKNIQYF
CDR3nt: TGCAGCGTTGAAGATCCGGGACTCAAAAACATTCAGTACTTC

v_gene: TRBV5-1
d_gene: -
abundance: many
j_gene: TRBJ2-2
CDR3aa: CASSLRKAPGELFF
CDR3nt: TGCGCCAGCAGCTTGAGGAAGGCTCCCGGGGAGCTGTTTTTT

v_gene: TRBV5-1
d_gene: -
abundance: many
j_gene: TRBJ2-7
CDR3aa: CASSLDTEYEQYF
CDR3nt: TGCGCCAGCAGCTTGGATACTGAGTACGAGCAGTACTTC

v_gene: TRBV10-3
d_gene: -
abundance: many
j_gene: TRBJ1-2
CDR3aa: CAISEAAAGYTF
CDR3nt: TGTGCCATCAGTGAGGCCGCGGCTGGCTACACCTTC

v_gene: TRBV5-6
d_gene: -
abundance: many
j_gene: TRBJ2-7
CDR3aa: CASSQNYRLDVDF
CDR3nt: TGTGCCAGCAGCCAAAATTACAGGCTTGATGTGGACTTC

v_gene: TRBV6-6
d_gene: -
abundance: -
j_gene: TRBJ1-5
CDR3aa: CASSYSTVHGRVQPQHF
CDR3nt: TGTGCCAGCAGTTACTCGACTGTCCACGGGCGAGTACAGCCCCAGCATTTT

v_gene: TRBV10-3
d_gene: TRBD2
abundance: many
j_gene: TRBJ2-2
CDR3aa: CAISGRGGLSGGELFF
CDR3nt: TGTGCCATCAGTGGTCGCGGGGGGCTCTCCGGCGGGGAGCTGTTTTTT

v_gene: TRBV12-3/TRBV12-4
d_gene: -
abundance: many
j_gene: TRBJ2-7
CDR3aa: CASSFHTKSSYEQYF
CDR3nt: TGTGCCAGCAGTTTCCACACCAAGAGCTCCTACGAGCAGTACTTC

v_gene: TRBV5-1
d_gene: -
abundance: few
j_gene: TRBJ2-2
CDR3aa: CASSLQGSTGELFF
CDR3nt: TGCGCCAGCAGCTTGCAGGGGAGCACCGGGGAGCTGTTTTTT

v_gene: TRBV28
d_gene: TRBD1
abundance: few
j_gene: TRBJ2-7
CDR3aa: CASKRRRQGSYEQYF
CDR3nt: TGTGCCAGCAAGAGACGGAGACAGGGCTCCTACGAGCAGTACTTC

v_gene: TRBV7-2
d_gene: TRBD2
abundance: many
j_gene: TRBJ2-1
CDR3aa: CASSPRGGRGEQFF
CDR3nt: TGTGCCAGCAGCCCGCGGGGGGGCAGGGGTGAGCAGTTCTTC

v_gene: TRBV28
d_gene: -
abundance: many
j_gene: TRBJ2-7
CDR3aa: CASSWAGGTYEQYF
CDR3nt: TGTGCCAGCAGTTGGGCAGGGGGGACCTACGAGCAGTACTTC

v_gene: TRBV11-2
d_gene: TRBD2
abundance: many
j_gene: TRBJ2-5
CDR3aa: CASSSPLAGDQETQYF
CDR3nt: TGTGCCAGCAGCTCCCCCCTAGCGGGGGACCAAGAGACCCAGTACTTC

v_gene: TRBV24-1
d_gene: TRBD2
abundance: -
j_gene: TRBJ2-3
CDR3aa: CATMRLRGSTDTQYF
CDR3nt: TGTGCCACCATGCGTCTGCGGGGGAGCACAGATACGCAGTATTTT

v_gene: TRBV5-4
d_gene: -
abundance: -
j_gene: TRBJ2-1
CDR3aa: CASSLSRGDEQFF
CDR3nt: TGTGCCAGCAGCTTGTCTCGTGGTGATGAGCAGTTCTTC

v_gene: TRBV20-1
d_gene: -
abundance: many
j_gene: TRBJ2-2
CDR3aa: CSAVPGGMNTGELFF
CDR3nt: TGCAGTGCCGTCCCTGGAGGGATGAACACCGGGGAGCTGTTTTTT

v_gene: TRBV29-1
d_gene: -
abundance: many
j_gene: TRBJ2-7
CDR3aa: CSVESADSSYEQYF
CDR3nt: TGCAGCGTTGAAAGTGCGGACAGCTCCTACGAGCAGTACTTC